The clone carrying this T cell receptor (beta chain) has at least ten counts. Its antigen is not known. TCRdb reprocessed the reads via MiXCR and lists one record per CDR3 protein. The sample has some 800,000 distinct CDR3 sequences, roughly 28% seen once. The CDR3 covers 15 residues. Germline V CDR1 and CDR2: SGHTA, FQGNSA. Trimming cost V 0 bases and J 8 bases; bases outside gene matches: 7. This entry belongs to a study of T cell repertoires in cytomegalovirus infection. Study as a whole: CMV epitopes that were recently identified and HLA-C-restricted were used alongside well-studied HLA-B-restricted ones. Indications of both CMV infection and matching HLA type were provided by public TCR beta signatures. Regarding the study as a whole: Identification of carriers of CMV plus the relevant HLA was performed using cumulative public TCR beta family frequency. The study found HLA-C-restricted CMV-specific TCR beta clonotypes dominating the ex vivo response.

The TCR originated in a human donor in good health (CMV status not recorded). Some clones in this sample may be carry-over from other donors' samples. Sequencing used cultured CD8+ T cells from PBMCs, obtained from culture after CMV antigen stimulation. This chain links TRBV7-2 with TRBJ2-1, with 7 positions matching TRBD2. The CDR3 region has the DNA TGTGCCAGCAGCTTAGCCCCCGGCCGGGGGGATGAGCAGTTCTTC. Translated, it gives CASSLAPGRGDEQFF.